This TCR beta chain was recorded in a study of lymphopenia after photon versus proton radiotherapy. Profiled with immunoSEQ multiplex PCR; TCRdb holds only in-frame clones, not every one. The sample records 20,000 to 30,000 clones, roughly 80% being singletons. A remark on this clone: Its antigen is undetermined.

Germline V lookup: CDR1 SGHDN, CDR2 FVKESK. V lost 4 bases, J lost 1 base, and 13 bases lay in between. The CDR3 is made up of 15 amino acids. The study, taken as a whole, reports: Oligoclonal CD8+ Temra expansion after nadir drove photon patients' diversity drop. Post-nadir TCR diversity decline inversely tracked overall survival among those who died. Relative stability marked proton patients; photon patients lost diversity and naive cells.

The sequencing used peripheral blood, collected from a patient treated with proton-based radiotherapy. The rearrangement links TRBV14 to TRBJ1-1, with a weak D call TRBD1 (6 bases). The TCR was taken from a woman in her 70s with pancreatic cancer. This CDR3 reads CASSLRRDKNTEAFF. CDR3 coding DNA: TGTGCCAGCAGCCTTCGCCGGGACAAGAACACTGAAGCTTTCTTT.